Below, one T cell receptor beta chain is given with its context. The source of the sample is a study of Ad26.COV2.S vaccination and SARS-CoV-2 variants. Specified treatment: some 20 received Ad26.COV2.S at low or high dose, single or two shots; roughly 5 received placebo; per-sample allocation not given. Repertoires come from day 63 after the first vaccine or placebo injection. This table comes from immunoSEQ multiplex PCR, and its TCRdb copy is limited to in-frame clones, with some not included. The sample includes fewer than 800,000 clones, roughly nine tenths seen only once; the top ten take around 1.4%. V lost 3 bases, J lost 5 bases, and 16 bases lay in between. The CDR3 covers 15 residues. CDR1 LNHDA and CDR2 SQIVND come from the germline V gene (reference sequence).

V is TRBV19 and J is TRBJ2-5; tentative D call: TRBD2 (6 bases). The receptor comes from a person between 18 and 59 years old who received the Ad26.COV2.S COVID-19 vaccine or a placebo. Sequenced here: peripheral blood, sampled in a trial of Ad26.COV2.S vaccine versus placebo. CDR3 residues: CASSMGGRLGETQYF. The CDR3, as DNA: TGTGCCAGTAGTATGGGGGGTAGACTCGGGGAGACCCAGTACTTC.